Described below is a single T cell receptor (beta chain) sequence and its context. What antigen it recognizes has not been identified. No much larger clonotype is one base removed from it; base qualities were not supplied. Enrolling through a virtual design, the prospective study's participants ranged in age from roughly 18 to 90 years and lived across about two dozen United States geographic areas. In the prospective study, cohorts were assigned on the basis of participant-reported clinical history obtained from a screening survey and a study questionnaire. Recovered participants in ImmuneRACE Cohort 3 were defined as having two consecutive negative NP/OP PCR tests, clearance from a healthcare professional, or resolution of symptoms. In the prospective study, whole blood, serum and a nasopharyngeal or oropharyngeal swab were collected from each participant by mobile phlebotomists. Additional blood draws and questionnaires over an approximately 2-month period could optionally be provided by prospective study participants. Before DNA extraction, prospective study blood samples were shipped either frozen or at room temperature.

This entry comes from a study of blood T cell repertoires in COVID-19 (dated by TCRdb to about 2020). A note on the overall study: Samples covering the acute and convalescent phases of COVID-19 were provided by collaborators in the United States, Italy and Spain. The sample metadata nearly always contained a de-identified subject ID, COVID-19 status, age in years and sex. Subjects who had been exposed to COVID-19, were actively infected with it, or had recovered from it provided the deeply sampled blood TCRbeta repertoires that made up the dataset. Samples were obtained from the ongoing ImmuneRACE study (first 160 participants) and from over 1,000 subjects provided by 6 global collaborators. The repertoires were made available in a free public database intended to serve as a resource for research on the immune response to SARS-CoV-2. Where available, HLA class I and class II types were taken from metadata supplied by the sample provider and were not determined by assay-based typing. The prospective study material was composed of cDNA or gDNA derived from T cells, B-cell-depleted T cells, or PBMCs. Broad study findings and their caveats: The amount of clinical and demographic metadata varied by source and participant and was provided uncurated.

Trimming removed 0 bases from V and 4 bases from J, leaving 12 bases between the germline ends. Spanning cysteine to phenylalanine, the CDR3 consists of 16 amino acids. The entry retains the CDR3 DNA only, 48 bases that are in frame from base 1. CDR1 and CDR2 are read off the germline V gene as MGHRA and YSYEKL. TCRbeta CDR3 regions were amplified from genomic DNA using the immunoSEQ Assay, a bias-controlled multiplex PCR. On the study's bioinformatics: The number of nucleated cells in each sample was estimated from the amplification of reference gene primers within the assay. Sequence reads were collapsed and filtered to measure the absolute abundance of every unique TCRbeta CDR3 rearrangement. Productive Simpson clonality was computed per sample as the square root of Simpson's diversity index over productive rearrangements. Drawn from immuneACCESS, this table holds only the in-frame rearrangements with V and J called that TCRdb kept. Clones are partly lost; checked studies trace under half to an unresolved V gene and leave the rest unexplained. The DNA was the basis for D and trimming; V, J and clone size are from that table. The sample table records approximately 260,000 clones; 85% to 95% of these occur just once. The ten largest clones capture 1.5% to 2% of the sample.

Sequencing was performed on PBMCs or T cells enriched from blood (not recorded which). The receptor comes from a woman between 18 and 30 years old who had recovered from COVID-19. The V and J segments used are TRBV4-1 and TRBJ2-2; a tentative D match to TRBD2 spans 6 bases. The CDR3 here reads CASSQDQGGVTGELFF. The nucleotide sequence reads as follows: TGCGCCAGCAGCCAAGATCAGGGAGGTGTCACCGGGGAGCTGTTTTTT.